This TCR beta chain originates from a study of a mutant IDH1 vaccine in newly diagnosed glioma. Background on the study: The treated population exhibited a male proportion of about 60%, a female proportion of 37.5%, and a mean age of about 40 years. Earlier care involved radiotherapy, temozolomide, or both, and the majority received both.

Profiling relied on immunoSEQ multiplex PCR, and the TCRdb table lists in-frame clones only, not all of them. Among under 65,000 clones, about 80% were seen once, and the ten largest hold roughly 1.9%. V lost 1 base, J lost 8 bases, and 6 bases stayed unmatched. Germline V gene data show CDR1 as SGHNT and CDR2 as YYREEE (reference sequence). The CDR3 totals 14 residues. Documented time point: baseline, week 1 (first vaccination visit). As for treatment: pre-vaccination baseline after standard-of-care therapy. In every donor, the tumor was a new WHO grade 3 or 4 IDH1-mutant, ATRX-lost astrocytoma. Study outcomes and limitations: It seemed that pseudoprogression was not linked to changes in the top peripheral T cell clonotypes.

For this clone: Its antigen is not identified.

This chain links TRBV5-4 with TRBJ1-2; 9 bases match TRBD1. This clonotype was obtained from a woman aged 40 to 55 with glioma. The material was PBMCs, obtained from a glioma patient treated with radiotherapy, temozolomide or both. CDR3 DNA: TGTGCCAGCAGCTTGAGCGGACAGGGGCGAGGCTACACCTTC. Protein: CASSLSGQGRGYTF. Drawing the rest from reference TRBV5-4 and TRBJ1-2, the complete variable domain is ETGVTQSPTHLIKTRGQQVTLRCSSQSGHNTVSWYQQALGQGPQFIFQYYREEENGRGNFPPRFSGLQFPNYSSELNVNALELDDSALYLCASSLSGQGRGYTFGSGTRLTVV.